The 8 T cell receptor beta chains listed next were all sequenced from one sample in a study of blood T cell repertoires in COVID-19. The repertoire was sequenced with immunoSEQ multiplex PCR; TCRdb's copy has only in-frame clones and lacks some. The sample includes 350,000 to 450,000 clones, approximately 88% of them seen just once. The specimen was peripheral blood. The receptors derive from a man aged 35 to 55 with acute or convalescent COVID-19.

This clone was counted between two and nine times. V and J are TRBV9 and TRBJ1-6; D is uncertain. Germline V gives CDR1 SGDLS, CDR2 YYNGEE. This CDR3 has 15 amino acids. Trimming removed 4 bases from V and 5 bases from J, with 13 bases in between. In DNA, the CDR3 is TGTGCCAGCAGCCCAGCGCCGGCTCATAATTCACCCCTCCACTTT. Amino acids: CASSPAPAHNSPLHF.

The chain combines TRBV12-5 with TRBJ2-7; TRBD2 matches 12 bases. CDR1 is LGHNT and CDR2 is FRNRAP in the germline V gene. The junction had 5 bases not matched to a gene; V was cut back by 5 bases and J by 0 bases. The CDR3 is 16 residues long. The CDR3 is CASGLRLAGASYEQYF. The CDR3 nucleotides are TGTGCTAGTGGTCTCAGACTAGCGGGGGCCTCCTACGAGCAGTACTTC.

With regard to this clone: Distinct nucleotide sequences in the sample also encode this CDR3. The V and J genes are TRBV29-1 and TRBJ2-2; 9 nucleotides match TRBD1. Germline loops: CDR1 SQVTM, CDR2 ANQGSEA. After removal of 5 bases from V and 6 bases from J, the junction contained 4 bases not matched to a gene. The CDR3 totals 13 residues. The CDR3 spells CSVRRQGAGELFF. In DNA form, the CDR3 reads TGCAGCGTTAGGAGACAGGGGGCCGGGGAGCTGTTTTTT.

The CDR3 sequence: CASSDWGGADNEQFF. The CDR3 coding sequence is TGTGCCAGCAGTGACTGGGGGGGGGCCGACAATGAGCAGTTCTTC. V and J are TRBV2 and TRBJ2-1; TRBD2 is a possible D gene (7 bases). CDR1 and CDR2 (germline): SNHLY, FYNNEI. Trimming stripped 3 bases from V and 5 bases from J, with 14 bases between. The CDR3 spans 15 residues. The full variable domain, its missing parts supplied by reference TRBV2 and TRBJ2-1, is EPEVTQTPSHQVTQMGQEVILRCVPISNHLYFYWYRQILGQKVEFLVSFYNNEISEKSEIFDDQFSVERPDGSNFTLKIRSTKLEDSAMYFCASSDWGGADNEQFFGPGTRLTVL.

The chain has TRBV28 and TRBJ1-2; 7 nucleotides align to TRBD1. The V segment lost 5 bases and the J segment 7 bases; nucleotides outside the gene matches: 13. CDR1 and CDR2 from the germline V gene are MDHEN and SYDVKM. The CDR3 covers 15 residues. Here the CDR3 DNA reads TGTGCCAGCAGTACGGGGGTAGACAGGGTCTTTGGCTACACCTTC. Translated: CASSTGVDRVFGYTF.

This clone has only one observation. This chain links TRBV4-2 with TRBJ1-5, with 9 bases that match TRBD1. With V trimmed by 1 base and J by 5 bases, 15 bases remained unmatched. The CDR3 runs 19 residues. Germline CDR1 LGHNA, CDR2 YNFKEQ. CDR3 region: CASSQVVAVRDRAYQPQHF. CDR3 nucleotide sequence: TGTGCCAGCAGCCAAGTGGTGGCCGTTCGGGACAGGGCCTATCAGCCCCAGCATTTT.

This clone has only a few counts. CDR3: CASSRGHNSYEQYF. In DNA form, the CDR3 reads TGTGCCAGCAGCCGAGGACATAACTCCTACGAGCAGTACTTC. The V gene is TRBV6-2 or TRBV6-3, the J gene TRBJ2-7; D perhaps matches TRBD1 (5 bases). The CDR3 is 14 amino acids. The germline V and J ends were trimmed by 6 bases and 0 bases, with 12 bases remaining between them. The germline gives CDR1 MNHEY, CDR2 SVGEGT.

The sample holds one count of this clone. The chain combines TRBV6-5 with TRBJ2-7; 8 bases are shared with TRBD1. Germline assignment: CDR1 MNHEY and CDR2 SVGAGI. This CDR3 region has 16 residues. The V and J ends lost 0 bases and 6 bases, in that order; junction bases with no gene match: 10. In DNA form, the CDR3 reads TGTGCCAGCAGTTACTCCGACGGACAGGGCCATCTCGAGCAGTACTTC. It translates to CASSYSDGQGHLEQYF.